These 19 T cell receptor beta chains were sequenced from one sample in a study of T cells after yellow fever vaccination. A single record per CDR3 protein comes from TCRdb applying MiXCR to the 5' RACE reads. In the table there are 200,000 to 300,000 distinct CDR3 sequences, approximately 13% of which are singletons. The sequencing used CD4+ T cells sorted from PBMCs, collected 45 days after the yellow fever booster vaccination. The receptors here all came from a man aged 25-40 years who received the YFV17D yellow fever vaccine.

Remarks on this clonotype: At one end, the junction sequence differs from germline, possibly due to a read error. The chain uses TRBV2 and TRBJ2-7; a possible D gene is TRBD2 (5 bases). Germline CDR1 is SNHLY and CDR2 is FYNNEI. The CDR3 is 11 residues long. The CDR3 DNA reads as TGTGCCAGCAGTGAAGATGGCCGGGAACACTTC. As protein: CASSEDGREHF.

This clonotype was counted between two and nine times. The V gene is TRBV5-1, the J gene TRBJ2-2; 13 nucleotides align to TRBD2. V lost 2 bases to trimming and J lost 6 bases; unmatched junction nucleotides: 4. In germline, CDR1 is SGHRS, CDR2 YFSETQ. The CDR3 contains 16 residues. The CDR3 region is CASSLRTSGSAGELFF. The CDR3 DNA sequence: TGCGCCAGCAGCTTACGGACTAGCGGGAGTGCCGGGGAGCTGTTTTTT.

This clonotype was detected only a few times. V usage is TRBV20-1 and J usage is TRBJ1-6; TRBD1 is a possible D gene (6 bases). The V end was cut by 6 bases, the J end by 10 bases, with 16 bases between. Per the germline V gene, CDR1 is DFQATT and CDR2 is SNEGSKA (reference sequence). CDR3 size: 13 residues. CDR3 DNA sequence: TGCAGTGCACCCCTTGGGGGGCAGTCACCCCTCCACTTT. Amino acids: CSAPLGGQSPLHF.

This clonotype has just a few counts. V and J are TRBV7-9 and TRBJ2-7; 14 positions agree with TRBD2. The CDR3 spans 15 residues. The V and J ends lost 7 bases and 5 bases, in that order; junction bases with no gene match: 7. The germline gives CDR1 SEHNR, CDR2 FQNEAQ (reference sequence). CDR3 nucleotides: TGTGCCAGCACCACAGAGGGACTAGCGGGAGACGAGCAGTACTTC. Translated: CASTTEGLAGDEQYF. The full variable domain, with the rest looked up from reference TRBV7-9 and TRBJ2-7, is DTGVSQNPRHKITKRGQNVTFRCDPISEHNRLYWYRQTLGQGPEFLTYFQNEAQLEKSRLLSDRFSAERPKGSFSTLEIQRTEQGDSAMYLCASTTEGLAGDEQYFGPGTRLTVT.

This clonotype has just a few counts. The V gene is TRBV5-8, the J gene TRBJ2-1; 14 bases line up with TRBD2. The trim removed 8 bases at V and 7 bases at J, leaving 11 bases unmatched. The CDR3 extends over 16 amino acids. Germline V CDR1 and CDR2: SGHTS, YDEGEE. The CDR3 region is CASRPRTSGRLNEQFF. CDR3 coding DNA: TGTGCCAGTAGACCACGGACTAGCGGGAGGTTAAATGAGCAGTTCTTC.

V and J are TRBV6-6 and TRBJ2-1; no reliable D call. V was trimmed by 7 bases and J by 9 bases, leaving 10 bases between them. CDR1 and CDR2 (germline): MNHNY, SVGAGI (reference sequence). This CDR3 spans 11 amino acids. CDR3 nucleotides: TGTGCCAGCACCCGAAGATCTGAGCAGTTCTTC. Residues: CASTRRSEQFF.

There are a few counts of this clonotype. DNA of the CDR3: TGTGCCAGCAGCCAAGTCGGAGGGGTGCAGACCCAGTACTTC. Amino acid sequence: CASSQVGGVQTQYF. The rearrangement joins TRBV3-1 to TRBJ2-5; a possible D gene is TRBD2 (6 bases). V lost 1 base and J lost 6, with 12 bases in between. The V gene's germline CDR1 is LGHDT and CDR2 YNNKEL (reference sequence). The CDR3 spans 14 residues.

This clonotype was found a few times. This chain joins TRBV15 and TRBJ2-5; 8 bases are shared with TRBD1. The J segment lost 1 base and the V segment lost 1 base, leaving 2 bases of the junction unmatched. The CDR3 covers 15 residues. The V gene's germline CDR1 is LNHNV and CDR2 YYDKDF (reference sequence). The DNA of the CDR3 is TGTGCCACCAGCAGAGTGGGACAGGTCCAAGAGACCCAGTACTTC. Its protein product is CATSRVGQVQETQYF.

This clonotype was seen many times. V and J are TRBV7-8 and TRBJ2-4, with 7 bases that match TRBD1. Trimming cost V 5 bases and J 5 bases; bases outside gene matches: 6. The CDR3 spans 14 residues. Per germline, CDR1 SGHVS and CDR2 FQNEAQ. CDR3 sequence: CASSARGLQNIQYF. The CDR3 DNA is TGTGCCAGCAGCGCTAGGGGGCTCCAAAACATTCAGTACTTC.

The chain has TRBV5-4 and TRBJ2-3, with D possibly TRBD2 on 6 matching bases. Deletions cut 3 bases from V and 1 base from J, with 12 bases between. This CDR3 is 15 amino acids long. From germline, CDR1 is SGHNT and CDR2 YYREEE (reference sequence). CDR3 sequence reads: CASSSGLRGTDTQYF. CDR3 DNA: TGTGCCAGCAGCTCGGGACTCCGCGGCACAGATACGCAGTATTTT.

This clonotype has at least ten counts. This CDR3 reads CASSLVAGMGETQYF. As DNA, the CDR3 is TGTGCCAGCAGCTTAGTAGCGGGAATGGGAGAGACCCAGTACTTC. The J gene is TRBJ2-5, the V gene TRBV7-2; 8 positions agree with TRBD2. Germline V gene lookup returns CDR1 SGHTA and CDR2 FQGNSA. This CDR3 contains 15 residues. The V gene end was trimmed by 1 base and the J gene end by 4 bases; junction bases not matched to a gene: 5.

The gene calls are TRBV6-1 and TRBJ1-1, with D unclear. The ends were cut back, 6 bases at V and 5 bases at J, with 22 bases in the middle. Per germline, CDR1 MNHNS and CDR2 SASEGT. The CDR3 length is 16 residues. The CDR3 sequence is CASSMAGYRERTEAFF. The CDR3 nucleotides are TGTGCCAGCAGCATGGCTGGGTATCGGGAACGGACTGAAGCTTTCTTT.

This clonotype has just a few counts. The gene calls are TRBV18 and TRBJ2-5; a possible D gene is TRBD2 (5 bases). This CDR3 contains 13 residues. V was trimmed by 3 bases and J by 5 bases, leaving 10 bases between them. Per germline, CDR1 KGHSH and CDR2 LQKENI. CDR3 in amino acids: CASSPWTGETQYF. CDR3 coding DNA: TGTGCCAGCTCACCCTGGACGGGGGAGACCCAGTACTTC.

CDR3 DNA sequence: TGCGCCAGCAGACCTCAGACAGGGGGCTACTACGAGCAGTACTTC. Amino acids: CASRPQTGGYYEQYF. The chain joins TRBV5-1 to TRBJ2-7; 10 bases fit TRBD1. J gave up 3 bases and V 5 bases, and 8 bases lay outside the gene matches. CDR1 and CDR2 (germline): SGHRS, YFSETQ. This CDR3 has 15 amino acids.

This chain connects TRBV5-1 to TRBJ2-7; D ambiguous. V lost 6 bases and J lost 2, with 18 bases in between. The CDR3 is 15 residues long. CDR1 is SGHRS, CDR2 YFSETQ, per germline. DNA for the CDR3: TGCGCCAGCACCGCGTCGCAAGTGACGCCCTACGAGCAGTACTTC. It specifies CASTASQVTPYEQYF.

This rearrangement joins TRBV5-1 to TRBJ2-3; 7 bases are shared with TRBD2. CDR3 length equals 15 residues. V shed 4 bases and J 2 bases; nucleotides not matched to a gene: 7. Germline V CDR1 and CDR2: SGHRS, YFSETQ. The CDR3 nucleotides read TGCGCCAGCAGCACGACTAGCAGCTACACAGATACGCAGTATTTT. Translation gives CASSTTSSYTDTQYF.

This clonotype occurred a few times. The genes are TRBV7-2 and TRBJ2-7; 9 bases line up with TRBD1. Germline values: CDR1 SGHTA, CDR2 FQGNSA. This CDR3 comprises 14 residues. The ends lost 5 bases at V and 2 bases at J; junction bases unmatched: 4. The chain's CDR3 is CASSPDRGAYEQYF. In DNA, the CDR3 is TGTGCCAGCAGCCCTGACAGGGGGGCCTACGAGCAGTACTTC.

Sample share makes this clonotype medium-sized (0.01 to 0.1%). The gene calls are TRBV24-1 and TRBJ2-1, with no clear D. Trimming stripped 4 bases from V and 10 bases from J, with 10 bases between. This CDR3 has 12 amino acids. The germline V gene has CDR1 KGHDR and CDR2 SFDVKD. The CDR3, as DNA: TGTGCCACCAGTGACTGGAGACAAGAGCAGTTCTTC. It encodes CATSDWRQEQFF.

In its sample, this clonotype was seen a few times. The rearrangement links TRBV29-1 to TRBJ1-1; TRBD1 is a possible D gene (5 bases). The V gene's germline CDR1 is SQVTM and CDR2 ANQGSEA. Trimming left V 6 bases short and J 4 bases short, with 12 bases between. This CDR3 region has 12 residues. CDR3 protein: CSVGTGGTEAFF. DNA of the CDR3: TGCAGCGTGGGGACGGGGGGCACTGAAGCTTTCTTT.